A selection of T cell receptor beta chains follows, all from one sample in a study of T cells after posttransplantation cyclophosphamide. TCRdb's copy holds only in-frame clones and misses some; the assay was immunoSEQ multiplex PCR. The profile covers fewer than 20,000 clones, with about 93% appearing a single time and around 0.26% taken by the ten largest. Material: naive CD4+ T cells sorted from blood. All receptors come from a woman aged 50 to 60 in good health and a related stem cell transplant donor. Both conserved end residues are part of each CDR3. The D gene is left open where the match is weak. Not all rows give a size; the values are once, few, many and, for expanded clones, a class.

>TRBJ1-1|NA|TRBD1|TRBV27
CASSRQGLNTEAFF
TGTGCCAGCAGCCGACAGGGCTTGAACACTGAAGCTTTCTTT
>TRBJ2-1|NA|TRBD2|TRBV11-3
CASSLRDPAGGVSSYNEQFF
TGTGCCAGCAGCTTAAGGGACCCCGCGGGGGGGGTTAGCTCCTACAATGAGCAGTTCTTC
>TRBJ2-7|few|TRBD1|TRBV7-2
CASSFLTGVEQYF
TGTGCCAGCAGCTTCCTGACAGGGGTCGAGCAGTACTTC
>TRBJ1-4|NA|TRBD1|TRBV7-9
CASSLQGAEEKLFF
TGTGCCAGCAGCTTACAGGGGGCAGAAGAAAAACTGTTTTTT
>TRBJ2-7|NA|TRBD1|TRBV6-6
CASSYPGRGSYEQYF
TGTGCCAGCAGTTACCCGGGCAGGGGGTCCTACGAGCAGTACTTC
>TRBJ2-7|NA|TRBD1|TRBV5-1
CASSLAQGAEEQYF
TGCGCCAGCAGCTTGGCACAGGGGGCGGAAGAGCAGTACTTC
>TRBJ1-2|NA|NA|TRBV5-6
CASSLPGSGGYTF
TGTGCCAGCAGCTTGCCGGGGTCAGGTGGCTACACCTTC
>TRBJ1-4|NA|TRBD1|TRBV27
CASSRGQGSREKLFF
TGTGCCAGCAGTCGAGGACAGGGATCTCGGGAAAAACTGTTTTTT
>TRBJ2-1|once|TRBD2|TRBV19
CATNPLAGGGDEQFF
TGTGCCACAAACCCCCTAGCGGGAGGGGGTGATGAGCAGTTCTTC
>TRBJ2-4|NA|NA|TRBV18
CASSPSGSAKNIQYF
TGTGCCAGCTCACCTTCGGGATCCGCCAAAAACATTCAGTACTTC
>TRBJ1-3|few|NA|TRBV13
CASSSGTLSGNTIYF
TGTGCCAGCAGCTCCGGGACACTCTCTGGAAACACCATATATTTT
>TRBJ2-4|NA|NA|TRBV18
CASSPQTARRNIQYF
TGTGCCAGCTCACCTCAGACGGCCAGGAGGAACATTCAGTACTTC
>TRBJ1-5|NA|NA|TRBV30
CAWSETDQPQHF
TGTGCCTGGAGTGAAACAGATCAGCCCCAGCATTTT
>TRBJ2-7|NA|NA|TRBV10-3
CAISPRQSSYEQYF
TGTGCCATCAGTCCCCGACAGAGCTCCTACGAGCAGTACTTC
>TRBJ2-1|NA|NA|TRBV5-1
CASHPNPGSLFNNEQFF
TGCGCCAGCCACCCAAACCCCGGGAGCCTTTTTAACAATGAGCAGTTCTTC
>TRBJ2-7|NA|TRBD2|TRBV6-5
CASSYLAGVEQYF
TGTGCCAGCAGTTACCTAGCGGGAGTCGAGCAGTACTTC
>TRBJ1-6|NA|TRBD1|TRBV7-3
CASSSGTGRNSPLHF
TGTGCCAGCAGCTCAGGGACAGGGCGTAATTCACCCCTCCACTTT
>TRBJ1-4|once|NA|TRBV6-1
CASRYSLEANEKLFF
TGTGCCAGCCGATATAGCCTGGAAGCTAATGAAAAACTGTTTTTT
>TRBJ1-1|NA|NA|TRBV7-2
CASSLGRLNTEAFF
TGTGCCAGCAGCTTGGGCCGGTTGAACACTGAAGCTTTCTTT
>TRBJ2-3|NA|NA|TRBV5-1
CASKSTGELTDTQYF
TGCGCCAGCAAATCGACAGGCGAACTCACAGATACGCAGTATTTT
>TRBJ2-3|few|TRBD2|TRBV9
CASSVGLAGAADTQYF
TGTGCCAGCAGCGTGGGTCTAGCGGGAGCGGCAGATACGCAGTATTTT
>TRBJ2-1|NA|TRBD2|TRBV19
CASGGYNEQFF
TGTGCCAGCGGGGGGTACAATGAGCAGTTCTTC
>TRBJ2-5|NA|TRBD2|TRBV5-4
CASSYRLAGDQETQYF
TGTGCCAGCAGCTACCGTCTAGCGGGAGATCAAGAGACCCAGTACTTC
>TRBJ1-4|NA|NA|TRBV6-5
CASRPPAGEKLFF
TGTGCCAGCAGGCCTCCAGCAGGTGAAAAACTGTTTTTT
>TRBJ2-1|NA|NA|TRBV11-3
CASSQGGDFNEQFF
TGTGCCAGCAGTCAAGGAGGGGATTTCAATGAGCAGTTCTTC
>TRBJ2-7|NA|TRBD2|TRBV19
CATSRQAGGDEQYF
TGTGCCACCTCAAGACAGGCGGGGGGGGACGAGCAGTACTTC
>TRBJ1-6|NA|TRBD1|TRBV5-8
CASSSTGTGFGSPLHF
TGTGCCAGCAGCTCCACCGGGACAGGGTTTGGATCACCCCTCCACTTT
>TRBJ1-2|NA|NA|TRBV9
CASSVASALDGGYGYTF
TGTGCCAGCAGCGTAGCCTCCGCCTTGGACGGGGGTTATGGCTACACCTTC
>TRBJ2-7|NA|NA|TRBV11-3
CASSPQGGDVEQYF
TGTGCCAGCAGCCCTCAGGGGGGAGACGTGGAGCAGTACTTC
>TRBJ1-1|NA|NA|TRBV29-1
CSVEGRGPAFF
TGCAGCGTTGAAGGCAGGGGCCCAGCTTTCTTT
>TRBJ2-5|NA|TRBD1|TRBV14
CASSQAYRGYQETQYF
TGTGCCAGCAGCCAGGCCTACAGGGGATACCAAGAGACCCAGTACTTC
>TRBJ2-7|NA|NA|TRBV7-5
CRGLAGVTYYAEQYF
TGCAGGGGACTAGCGGGAGTCACCTACTACGCCGAGCAGTACTTC
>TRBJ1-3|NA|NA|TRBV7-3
CASSATVDSGNTIYF
TGTGCCAGCAGCGCGACGGTAGACTCCGGAAACACCATATATTTT
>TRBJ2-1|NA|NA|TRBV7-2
CASSFSSASSYNEQFF
TGTGCCAGCAGCTTTTCTAGCGCCAGCTCCTACAATGAGCAGTTCTTC
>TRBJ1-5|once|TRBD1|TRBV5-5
CASSQGQKGRPQHF
TGTGCCAGCAGCCAGGGACAGAAGGGACGTCCCCAGCATTTT
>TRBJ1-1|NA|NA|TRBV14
CASSRGGGTEAFF
TGTGCCAGCAGCCGGGGAGGGGGGACTGAAGCTTTCTTT
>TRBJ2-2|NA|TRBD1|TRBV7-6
CASSFPGQGNTGELFF
TGTGCCAGCAGCTTCCCGGGACAGGGAAACACCGGGGAGCTGTTTTTT
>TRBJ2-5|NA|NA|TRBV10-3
CAISEWQGRGEQYF
TGTGCCATCAGTGAGTGGCAAGGCCGCGGGGAGCAGTACTTC
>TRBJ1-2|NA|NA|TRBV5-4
CASSSGGKVDYGYTF
TGTGCCAGCAGCTCTGGAGGGAAAGTAGACTATGGCTACACCTTC
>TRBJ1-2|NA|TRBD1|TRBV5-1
CASRVGTGYYGYTF
TGCGCCAGCAGAGTTGGGACAGGGTACTATGGCTACACCTTC
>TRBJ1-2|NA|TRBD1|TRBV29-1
CSVAGLTGRGYTF
TGCAGCGTTGCTGGGCTGACAGGGAGAGGCTACACCTTC
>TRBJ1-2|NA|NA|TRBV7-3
CASSLIPERYGYTF
TGTGCCAGCAGCTTAATACCCGAGCGTTATGGCTACACCTTC
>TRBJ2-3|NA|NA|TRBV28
CASSTWDSREGPTDTQYF
TGTGCCAGCAGTACTTGGGACTCCAGGGAAGGGCCCACAGATACGCAGTATTTT
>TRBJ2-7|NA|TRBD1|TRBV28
CASSYGAGGHSYEQYF
TGTGCCAGCAGTTACGGGGCAGGGGGACACTCCTACGAGCAGTACTTC
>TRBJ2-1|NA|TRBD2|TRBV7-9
CASSLGAGPYNEQFF
TGTGCCAGCAGCTTAGGAGCGGGACCCTACAATGAGCAGTTCTTC
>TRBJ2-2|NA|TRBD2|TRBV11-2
CASSLDLPGLAWNTGELFF
TGTGCCAGCAGCTTAGATCTTCCCGGACTAGCGTGGAACACCGGGGAGCTGTTTTTT
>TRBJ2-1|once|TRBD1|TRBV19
CASSPGQGYNEQFF
TGTGCCAGTAGTCCGGGACAGGGGTACAATGAGCAGTTCTTC
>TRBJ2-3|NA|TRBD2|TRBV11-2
CASSSRTSGRSTDTQYF
TGTGCCAGCAGCTCCAGGACTAGCGGGAGGTCTACAGATACGCAGTATTTT